Listed below are T cell receptor beta chains from one sample, sequenced in a study of regulatory T cells in long-lasting Graves disease. TCRdb called the reads again in MiXCR, with one record for every CDR3 protein. The sample lists roughly 780 distinct CDR3 sequences, about 91% occurring once. The material was peripheral blood mononuclear cells (PBMCs), obtained with antithyroid drug treatment, in newly diagnosed or persistent Graves disease (not recorded which). The receptors originated from a man aged 40-55 years with Graves disease. Both conserved end residues are part of each CDR3. A D gene is named only where the DNA matches it firmly. Clone size is given for some rows only: seen once, a few or many times, or a class if the clone is expanded.

CDR3aa: CASSRTLLAGLYNEQFF
CDR3nt: TGTGCCAGCAGTAGAACCCTTCTAGCGGGACTTTACAATGAGCAGTTCTTC
abundance: -
d_gene: TRBD2
v_gene: TRBV12-3/TRBV12-4
j_gene: TRBJ2-1

CDR3aa: CASSAGAGTDTQYF
CDR3nt: TGCGCCAGCAGCGCCGGGGCTGGCACAGATACGCAGTATTTT
abundance: once
d_gene: -
v_gene: TRBV5-1
j_gene: TRBJ2-3

CDR3aa: CASSARLGGDTQYF
CDR3nt: TGTGCCAGCAGTGCGCGCCTGGGAGGAGATACGCAGTATTTT
abundance: -
d_gene: -
v_gene: TRBV2
j_gene: TRBJ2-3

CDR3aa: CASMFGGTDTQYF
CDR3nt: TGCGCCAGCATGTTCGGGGGTACAGATACGCAGTATTTT
abundance: -
d_gene: -
v_gene: TRBV10-2
j_gene: TRBJ2-3

CDR3aa: CASSEREETQYF
CDR3nt: TGTGCCAGCAGTGAGCGGGAAGAGACCCAGTACTTC
abundance: -
d_gene: -
v_gene: TRBV2
j_gene: TRBJ2-5

CDR3aa: CASSLPLWLSSYNEQFF
CDR3nt: TGTGCCAGCAGTTTACCTCTTTGGCTAAGCTCCTACAATGAGCAGTTCTTC
abundance: -
d_gene: -
v_gene: TRBV28
j_gene: TRBJ2-1

CDR3aa: CASSARTRAYGYTF
CDR3nt: TGTGCCAGCAGCGCCAGGACCCGAGCCTATGGCTACACCTTC
abundance: -
d_gene: -
v_gene: TRBV3-1
j_gene: TRBJ1-2

CDR3aa: CASSLGHSSYNEQFF
CDR3nt: TGTGCCAGCAGCTTAGGACATTCCTCCTACAATGAGCAGTTCTTC
abundance: -
d_gene: -
v_gene: TRBV7-6
j_gene: TRBJ2-1

CDR3aa: CASSRDRANTEAFF
CDR3nt: TGTGCCAGCAGCCGAGACAGGGCGAACACTGAAGCTTTCTTT
abundance: -
d_gene: TRBD1
v_gene: TRBV11-2
j_gene: TRBJ1-1

CDR3aa: CASSPREGSTDTQYF
CDR3nt: TGTGCCAGCAGCCCACGGGAGGGAAGCACAGATACGCAGTATTTT
abundance: -
d_gene: TRBD2
v_gene: TRBV9
j_gene: TRBJ2-3

CDR3aa: CASSNRDRANVLTF
CDR3nt: TGTGCCAGCAGTAACCGGGACAGGGCCAACGTCCTGACTTTC
abundance: -
d_gene: -
v_gene: TRBV12-3/TRBV12-4
j_gene: TRBJ2-6

CDR3aa: CASSMGLPGGRHEQFF
CDR3nt: TGTGCCAGTAGTATGGGCCTACCGGGGGGGCGACATGAGCAGTTCTTC
abundance: -
d_gene: TRBD2
v_gene: TRBV19
j_gene: TRBJ2-1

CDR3aa: CASSYAGGQNTEAFF
CDR3nt: TGCGCCAGCAGCTACGCAGGGGGACAGAACACTGAAGCTTTCTTT
abundance: -
d_gene: TRBD1
v_gene: TRBV5-1
j_gene: TRBJ1-1

CDR3aa: CSASLVNQPQHF
CDR3nt: TGCAGTGCTAGTCTCGTCAATCAGCCCCAGCATTTT
abundance: -
d_gene: -
v_gene: TRBV20-1
j_gene: TRBJ1-5

CDR3aa: CASSLTGFMLQAFF
CDR3nt: TGTGCCAGCAGTTTAACGGGGTTCATGCTTCAAGCTTTCTTT
abundance: -
d_gene: -
v_gene: TRBV12-3/TRBV12-4
j_gene: TRBJ1-1

CDR3aa: CASSVTGTSLVNEQFF
CDR3nt: TGTGCCAGCAGCGTGACAGGGACGTCTTTGGTTAATGAGCAGTTCTTC
abundance: -
d_gene: TRBD1
v_gene: TRBV9
j_gene: TRBJ2-1

CDR3aa: CASSFREGERGYTF
CDR3nt: TGTGCCAGCAGTTTCAGGGAAGGCGAGCGTGGCTACACCTTC
abundance: -
d_gene: -
v_gene: TRBV12-3/TRBV12-4
j_gene: TRBJ1-2

CDR3aa: CASSKGRLNTEAFF
CDR3nt: TGTGCCAGCAGCAAGGGGCGGCTGAACACTGAAGCTTTCTTT
abundance: -
d_gene: -
v_gene: TRBV11-1
j_gene: TRBJ1-1

CDR3aa: CASSPMGRDTEAFF
CDR3nt: TGTGCCAGCAGTCCTATGGGGCGCGACACTGAAGCTTTCTTT
abundance: -
d_gene: -
v_gene: TRBV18
j_gene: TRBJ1-1

CDR3aa: CASGGGGVNEQYF
CDR3nt: TGTGCCTCCGGAGGGGGGGGCGTTAACGAGCAGTACTTC
abundance: -
d_gene: -
v_gene: TRBV6-1
j_gene: TRBJ2-7

CDR3aa: CASSQQGVTGELFF
CDR3nt: TGTGCCAGCAGTCAACAGGGGGTGACCGGGGAGCTGTTTTTT
abundance: few
d_gene: TRBD1
v_gene: TRBV2
j_gene: TRBJ2-2

CDR3aa: CASSSWGGGNIQYF
CDR3nt: TGTGCCAGCAGCTCTTGGGGGGGGGGAAACATTCAGTACTTC
abundance: -
d_gene: TRBD2
v_gene: TRBV11-2
j_gene: TRBJ2-4

CDR3aa: CSVSSGANVLTF
CDR3nt: TGCAGCGTGAGTTCTGGGGCCAACGTCCTGACTTTC
abundance: -
d_gene: -
v_gene: TRBV29-1
j_gene: TRBJ2-6

CDR3aa: CASNRQGDGYTF
CDR3nt: TGTGCCAGCAACCGCCAGGGGGACGGCTACACCTTC
abundance: -
d_gene: TRBD1
v_gene: TRBV6-2/TRBV6-3
j_gene: TRBJ1-2

CDR3aa: CASSLGQGDPYEQYF
CDR3nt: TGCGCCAGCAGCTTGGGCCAGGGCGATCCCTACGAGCAGTACTTC
abundance: -
d_gene: -
v_gene: TRBV5-1
j_gene: TRBJ2-7

CDR3aa: CASSLLQGARQPQHF
CDR3nt: TGTGCCAGCAGTTTACTTCAGGGGGCACGGCAGCCCCAGCATTTT
abundance: -
d_gene: TRBD1
v_gene: TRBV28
j_gene: TRBJ1-5

CDR3aa: CASSAQSRDQPQHF
CDR3nt: TGTGCCAGCAGTGCTCAGTCTCGAGATCAGCCCCAGCATTTT
abundance: -
d_gene: -
v_gene: TRBV2
j_gene: TRBJ1-5

CDR3aa: CAWSAGGVKTQYF
CDR3nt: TGTGCCTGGAGTGCAGGGGGCGTGAAGACCCAGTACTTC
abundance: -
d_gene: TRBD1
v_gene: TRBV30
j_gene: TRBJ2-5

CDR3aa: CASSLPPPQTQYF
CDR3nt: TGTGCCAGCAGTTTGCCGCCCCCCCAGACCCAGTACTTC
abundance: -
d_gene: -
v_gene: TRBV12-3/TRBV12-4
j_gene: TRBJ2-5

CDR3aa: CASGVYPTGDEQYF
CDR3nt: TGTGCTAGTGGTGTCTATCCGACGGGGGACGAGCAGTACTTC
abundance: -
d_gene: -
v_gene: TRBV12-5
j_gene: TRBJ2-7

CDR3aa: CSAGQGPADTQYF
CDR3nt: TGCAGCGCCGGACAGGGGCCCGCAGATACGCAGTATTTT
abundance: -
d_gene: TRBD1
v_gene: TRBV29-1
j_gene: TRBJ2-3

CDR3aa: CASRPLAEETQYF
CDR3nt: TGCGCCAGCAGACCCCTAGCTGAAGAGACCCAGTACTTC
abundance: -
d_gene: -
v_gene: TRBV5-1
j_gene: TRBJ2-5

CDR3aa: CASSLKQSYGYTF
CDR3nt: TGTGCCAGCAGCTTGAAACAGAGCTATGGCTACACCTTC
abundance: -
d_gene: -
v_gene: TRBV3-1
j_gene: TRBJ1-2

CDR3aa: CSARVPQGAPGGNIIYF
CDR3nt: TGCAGTGCTAGAGTTCCTCAGGGGGCGCCGGGTGGAAACATCATATATTTT
abundance: once
d_gene: TRBD1
v_gene: TRBV20-1
j_gene: TRBJ1-3

CDR3aa: CAWSVGTNTGELFF
CDR3nt: TGTGCCTGGAGCGTGGGGACGAACACCGGGGAGCTGTTTTTT
abundance: -
d_gene: -
v_gene: TRBV30
j_gene: TRBJ2-2

CDR3aa: CSAPGEPRYEQYF
CDR3nt: TGCAGTGCCCCGGGAGAACCCCGCTACGAGCAGTACTTC
abundance: -
d_gene: -
v_gene: TRBV20-1
j_gene: TRBJ2-7

CDR3aa: CASSEQGKTEAFF
CDR3nt: TGTGCCAGCAGTGAACAGGGGAAGACTGAAGCTTTCTTT
abundance: -
d_gene: -
v_gene: TRBV2
j_gene: TRBJ1-1

CDR3aa: CASGRDRGNSPLHF
CDR3nt: TGTGCCAGCGGCCGGGACAGGGGCAATTCACCCCTCCACTTT
abundance: -
d_gene: TRBD1
v_gene: TRBV11-1
j_gene: TRBJ1-6

CDR3aa: CASSLVEGGTDNSPLHF
CDR3nt: TGTGCCAGCAGCTTGGTTGAGGGAGGGACGGATAATTCACCCCTCCACTTT
abundance: -
d_gene: -
v_gene: TRBV5-4
j_gene: TRBJ1-6

CDR3aa: CASSLGGGLPNEQFF
CDR3nt: TGCGCCAGCAGCTTGGGCGGAGGATTGCCCAATGAGCAGTTCTTC
abundance: -
d_gene: -
v_gene: TRBV5-1
j_gene: TRBJ2-1

CDR3aa: CASSVPGANVLTF
CDR3nt: TGTGCCAGCAGCGTCCCCGGGGCCAACGTCCTGACTTTC
abundance: -
d_gene: -
v_gene: TRBV12-3/TRBV12-4
j_gene: TRBJ2-6

CDR3aa: CSVRTYEQYF
CDR3nt: TGCAGCGTTCGCACCTACGAGCAGTACTTC
abundance: -
d_gene: -
v_gene: TRBV29-1
j_gene: TRBJ2-7

CDR3aa: CASSELSVQNNQPQHF
CDR3nt: TGTGCCAGCAGTGAATTGTCGGTACAGAACAATCAGCCCCAGCATTTT
abundance: -
d_gene: -
v_gene: TRBV2
j_gene: TRBJ1-5

CDR3aa: CASSYVGDGYTF
CDR3nt: TGTGCCAGCAGTTACGTTGGGGATGGCTACACCTTC
abundance: -
d_gene: -
v_gene: TRBV6-2/TRBV6-3
j_gene: TRBJ1-2

CDR3aa: CASSSGPDTQYF
CDR3nt: TGTGCCAGCAGCAGTGGTCCGGATACGCAGTATTTT
abundance: -
d_gene: -
v_gene: TRBV21-1
j_gene: TRBJ2-3

CDR3aa: CASSVEAFSGGVETQYF
CDR3nt: TGTGCCAGCAGCGTAGAGGCCTTTAGCGGGGGGGTAGAGACCCAGTACTTC
abundance: -
d_gene: TRBD2
v_gene: TRBV9
j_gene: TRBJ2-5

CDR3aa: CASSYRDQENNEQFF
CDR3nt: TGTGCCAGCAGTTATAGAGATCAGGAAAACAATGAGCAGTTCTTC
abundance: -
d_gene: -
v_gene: TRBV7-8
j_gene: TRBJ2-1

CDR3aa: CASSQSPLARGAGRNIQYF
CDR3nt: TGCGCCAGCAGCCAATCCCCCCTCGCCCGGGGGGCAGGAAGAAACATTCAGTACTTC
abundance: -
d_gene: -
v_gene: TRBV4-1
j_gene: TRBJ2-4

CDR3aa: CASSTLTEAFF
CDR3nt: TGTGCCAGTAGCACCCTCACTGAAGCTTTCTTT
abundance: once
d_gene: -
v_gene: TRBV19
j_gene: TRBJ1-1

CDR3aa: CASSSRDGYEQYF
CDR3nt: TGTGCCAGTAGTTCCCGGGACGGCTACGAGCAGTACTTC
abundance: -
d_gene: -
v_gene: TRBV19
j_gene: TRBJ2-7

CDR3aa: CASSGAVSYEQYF
CDR3nt: TGTGCCAGCAGTGGGGCAGTCTCCTACGAGCAGTACTTC
abundance: -
d_gene: -
v_gene: TRBV2
j_gene: TRBJ2-7

CDR3aa: CASSVGHRESPNEKLFF
CDR3nt: TGTGCCAGCAGCGTTGGGCACAGGGAAAGTCCTAATGAAAAACTGTTTTTT
abundance: few
d_gene: -
v_gene: TRBV9
j_gene: TRBJ1-4

CDR3aa: CASRVRYQPQHF
CDR3nt: TGTGCCAGCAGGGTCAGGTATCAGCCCCAGCATTTT
abundance: few
d_gene: -
v_gene: TRBV28
j_gene: TRBJ1-5

CDR3aa: CSARDPAGGYNEQFF
CDR3nt: TGCAGTGCTAGAGATCCAGCGGGGGGTTACAATGAGCAGTTCTTC
abundance: once
d_gene: TRBD2
v_gene: TRBV20-1
j_gene: TRBJ2-1

CDR3aa: CASSYDTAYEQYF
CDR3nt: TGTGCCAGCAGTTATGACACGGCCTACGAGCAGTACTTC
abundance: -
d_gene: -
v_gene: TRBV6-2/TRBV6-3
j_gene: TRBJ2-7

CDR3aa: CASRSTSGVLGKTQYF
CDR3nt: TGTGCCAGCAGATCAACTAGCGGGGTTTTAGGAAAGACCCAGTACTTC
abundance: once
d_gene: TRBD2
v_gene: TRBV12-3/TRBV12-4
j_gene: TRBJ2-5

CDR3aa: CASSQGRPQYF
CDR3nt: TGTGCCAGCAGCCAAGGCCGTCCGCAGTATTTT
abundance: -
d_gene: -
v_gene: TRBV3-1
j_gene: TRBJ2-3

CDR3aa: CASSPGGINQPQHF
CDR3nt: TGTGCCAGCTCACCAGGTGGGATCAATCAGCCCCAGCATTTT
abundance: -
d_gene: -
v_gene: TRBV18
j_gene: TRBJ1-5

CDR3aa: CASSSTGGPKSTDTQYF
CDR3nt: TGTGCCAGCAGCTCAACGGGGGGGCCTAAAAGCACAGATACGCAGTATTTT
abundance: -
d_gene: TRBD2
v_gene: TRBV7-2
j_gene: TRBJ2-3

CDR3aa: CASSLTGLAGESSYEQYF
CDR3nt: TGTGCCAGCAGCTTGACCGGACTAGCGGGGGAAAGCTCCTACGAGCAGTACTTC
abundance: few
d_gene: TRBD2
v_gene: TRBV7-9
j_gene: TRBJ2-7